This T cell receptor (beta chain) came from a study of neurological immune-mediated disorders. Study-wide findings and caveats: No CDR3 amino acid sequences were shared by expanded clones across subjects, suggesting private repertoires in all groups.

As concerns this clonotype: Antigen specificity is unknown.

2 million PBMCs stored at -80 C were the source of the unsorted libraries. Synthesis of cDNA used 5'RACE (with 10-nucleotide random UMIs). Over 170 million TCR-beta sequences from 15-18 subjects came from every sequencing run. TCRdb re-called the 5' RACE reads with MiXCR, one entry per CDR3 protein. The sample shows 59,000 or so distinct CDR3 sequences, more than 9.5% of them seen only once. CDR1 and CDR2 from the germline V gene are SEHNR and FQNEAQ (reference sequence). The CDR3 loop spans 13 amino acids. V was clipped by 1 base and J by 4 bases, with 8 bases between them. Sequenced: PBMCs. This sequence was found in a woman aged 55-75 years with HTLV-1-associated myelopathy (HAM/TSP). The chain carries TRBV7-9 and TRBJ2-7; unclear D gene. The CDR3 region has the DNA TGTGCCAGCAGCTTAGTGCCGGCTTACGAGCAGTACTTC. Amino acid sequence: CASSLVPAYEQYF.